The rows below give T cell receptor beta chains drawn from one sample of a study of blood T cells in healthy people across ages. Each CDR3 protein is one row after TCRdb ran MiXCR on the 5' RACE reads. The table records fewer than 650,000 distinct CDR3 sequences, about 27% of them present only once. This same sample was also taken into another study, of T cells of mothers and their children.

Source material: blood. The receptors were sampled from a boy aged 2 to 9 in good health. The CDR3 runs from the conserved cysteine through the conserved F or W. D genes are given only for firm matches. Not every row has a clone size; where given, it reads once, few, many or a size class.

len,abundance,v_gene,j_gene,d_gene,CDR3aa,CDR3nt
14,few,TRBV2,TRBJ1-2,NA,CASSARRAAYGYTF,TGTGCCAGCAGTGCCAGGCGGGCCGCTTATGGCTACACCTTC
14,few,TRBV4-3,TRBJ1-1,NA,CASSQHRVGTEAFF,TGCGCCAGCAGCCAACACAGGGTTGGGACTGAAGCTTTCTTT
12,few,TRBV6-1,TRBJ1-1,NA,CASSEHRTEAFF,TGTGCCAGCAGTGAGCATCGTACTGAAGCTTTCTTT
16,NA,TRBV7-2,TRBJ2-5,NA,CASSLAGLGGPETQYF,TGTGCCAGCAGCTTAGCGGGACTGGGTGGTCCAGAGACCCAGTACTTC
14,NA,TRBV20-1,TRBJ1-6,NA,CSAPQSSDNSPLHF,TGCAGTGCGCCACAGAGCTCCGATAATTCACCCCTCCACTTT
14,NA,TRBV20-1,TRBJ2-7,TRBD1,CSAKTGTGIYEQYF,TGCAGTGCTAAGACCGGGACAGGGATTTACGAGCAGTACTTC
14,NA,TRBV7-8,TRBJ2-7,TRBD2,CASSLAGLDYEQYF,TGTGCCAGCAGCTTAGCGGGACTAGACTACGAGCAGTACTTC
15,NA,TRBV7-8,TRBJ1-3,NA,CASSSGKLSGNTIYF,TGTGCCAGCAGCAGCGGTAAACTCTCTGGAAACACCATATATTTT
16,NA,TRBV7-9,TRBJ1-4,TRBD1,CASSPLKTGVDEKLFF,TGTGCCAGCAGCCCCCTCAAGACAGGGGTAGATGAAAAACTGTTTTTT
17,NA,TRBV10-2,TRBJ2-2,NA,CASVSTGTSVNTGELFF,TGCGCCAGCGTATCGACCGGGACATCGGTGAACACCGGGGAGCTGTTTTTT
16,NA,TRBV4-3,TRBJ2-1,NA,CASSPSRWPAGKEQFF,TGCGCCAGCAGCCCCTCCCGATGGCCCGCAGGTAAGGAGCAGTTCTTC
15,many,TRBV7-9,TRBJ2-7,TRBD2,CASSYLAGTSYEQYF,TGTGCCAGCAGCTATCTAGCGGGTACCTCCTACGAGCAGTACTTC
13,NA,TRBV2,TRBJ2-2,NA,CASREDGTGELFF,TGTGCCAGCAGAGAGGACGGGACCGGGGAGCTGTTTTTT
13,many,TRBV6-6,TRBJ1-2,TRBD1,CASSSDRGYGYTF,TGTGCCAGCAGTTCCGACAGGGGGTATGGCTACACCTTC
18,NA,TRBV7-9,TRBJ2-3,TRBD2,CASVESGGALAGRDTQYF,TGTGCCAGCGTAGAGAGCGGGGGGGCCTTAGCGGGAAGAGATACGCAGTATTTT